The rows below give T cell receptor beta chains drawn from one sample of a study of cytomegalovirus exposure and HLA in healthy donors. This table comes from immunoSEQ multiplex PCR, and its TCRdb copy is limited to in-frame clones, with some not included. The table gives almost 40,000 clones; the top ten clones make up around 3.2% of it. Sequenced: PBMCs. Receptors were obtained from a woman aged 25 to 39 in good health and CMV-seropositive. CDR3s include the opening cysteine and the closing phenylalanine or tryptophan. Fields, in order: J gene, V gene, D gene, CDR3 protein, CDR3 DNA. The D gene is left open where the match is weak.

TRBJ2-1 TRBV27 TRBD2 CASSFLAGARNEQFF TGTGCCAGCAGTTTTCTAGCGGGGGCCCGTAATGAGCAGTTCTTC
TRBJ1-2 TRBV4-1 TRBD1 CASSQTPGQAYGYTF TGCGCCAGCAGCCAGACCCCGGGACAGGCCTATGGCTACACCTTC
TRBJ2-7 TRBV6-1 TRBD1 CASTQTGTGSYEQYF TGTGCCAGCACTCAAACGGGGACAGGGTCCTACGAGCAGTACTTC
TRBJ2-3 TRBV12-5 TRBD1 CASGKGTDTSTDTQYF TGTGCTAGTGGTAAAGGGACAGATACTAGCACAGATACGCAGTATTTT
TRBJ1-6 TRBV27 TRBD1 CASSGGTGTIYNSPLHF TGTGCCAGCAGTGGGGGGACAGGGACGATCTATAATTCACCCCTCCACTTT
TRBJ2-2 TRBV5-4 NA CASSAGASAGELFF TGTGCCAGCAGCGCGGGGGCCTCGGCGGGGGAGCTGTTTTTT
TRBJ1-2 TRBV7-2 NA CASSLEGRHGYTF TGTGCCAGCAGTTTGGAAGGGAGGCATGGCTACACCTTC
TRBJ2-2 TRBV19 TRBD1 CASSGQGANTGELFF TGTGCCAGTAGTGGACAGGGGGCGAACACCGGGGAGCTGTTTTTT
TRBJ2-1 TRBV5-1 TRBD2 CASSFLAEITDNEQFF TGCGCCAGCAGCTTCCTAGCGGAGATTACCGACAATGAGCAGTTCTTC
TRBJ1-5 TRBV6-5 NA CASSYGGNQPQHF TGTGCCAGCAGTTACGGGGGGAATCAGCCCCAGCATTTT
TRBJ1-4 TRBV9 NA CASSVVGSTNVRLFF TGTGCCAGCAGCGTAGTAGGCTCAACTAATGTAAGGCTGTTTTTT
TRBJ1-2 TRBV2 TRBD1 CAGRTGVAYGYTF TGTGCCGGGAGAACAGGGGTTGCCTATGGCTACACCTTC
TRBJ2-5 TRBV5-1 NA CASSLAVGETQYF TGCGCCAGCAGCTTGGCCGTCGGAGAGACCCAGTACTTC
TRBJ1-5 TRBV10-3 NA CAISVTGNSNQPQHF TGTGCCATCAGTGTTACAGGGAATAGCAATCAGCCCCAGCATTTT
TRBJ1-1 TRBV5-1 NA CASSPETGEAFF TGCGCCAGCAGCCCTGAGACGGGAGAAGCTTTCTTT
TRBJ1-2 TRBV6-5 NA CASSYSSTGSYGYTF TGTGCCAGCAGTTACTCAAGCACAGGCTCGTATGGCTACACCTTC
TRBJ1-5 TRBV25-1 NA CASSESGGGPQPQHF TGTGCCAGCAGTGAATCCGGCGGGGGGCCTCAGCCCCAGCATTTT
TRBJ2-7 TRBV5-1 TRBD1 CASSWTGGGDEQYF TGCGCCAGCAGCTGGACAGGGGGCGGCGACGAGCAGTACTTC
TRBJ1-4 TRBV28 TRBD1 CASTRGQGEKLFF TGTGCCAGCACGAGGGGGCAGGGGGAAAAACTGTTTTTT
TRBJ1-1 TRBV30 NA CAWSFVNTEAFF TGTGCCTGGAGTTTCGTGAACACTGAAGCTTTCTTT
TRBJ2-7 TRBV11-3 TRBD2 CASSLDGLAGGHFTYEQYF TGTGCCAGCAGCTTAGACGGCCTAGCGGGGGGGCACTTTACCTACGAGCAGTACTTC
TRBJ2-7 TRBV2 NA CASSAGTYSYEQYF TGTGCCAGCAGCGCCGGGACTTATTCCTACGAGCAGTACTTC
TRBJ1-1 TRBV5-1 NA CASSPASTLGGAFF TGCGCCAGCAGTCCCGCGTCCACCCTGGGGGGGGCTTTCTTT
TRBJ2-3 TRBV2 TRBD2 CASRLAGDTQYF TGTGCCAGCAGACTAGCGGGGGATACGCAGTATTTT
TRBJ1-1 TRBV19 TRBD1 CASSRRQGINTEAFF TGTGCCAGTAGTAGAAGACAGGGGATTAACACTGAAGCTTTCTTT
TRBJ1-2 TRBV6-5 TRBD1 CASSGTGSFYGYTF TGTGCCAGTTCTGGGACAGGGTCATTCTATGGCTACACCTTC
TRBJ1-1 TRBV6-4 TRBD1 CASSAEQGIGTEAFF TGTGCCAGCAGTGCCGAACAGGGGATAGGCACTGAAGCTTTCTTT
TRBJ1-2 TRBV7-2 TRBD1 CASSLRTGGRYGYTF TGTGCCAGCAGCTTAAGGACAGGGGGGAGATATGGCTACACCTTC